This TCR beta chain was found in a study of blood T cells in healthy people across ages. Study-wide results and caveats: Donor CMV status, an unknown factor, possibly confounded changes in expanded clonotypes.

From germline, CDR1 is LGHNA and CDR2 YSLEER. The CDR3 is 20 amino acids. V was clipped by 0 bases and J by 2 bases; unmatched bases: 15. Healthy Caucasian individuals from Russia aged 6 to 90 served as donors. Remarks on this clonotype: Its antigen is unidentified.

PCR was performed a second time for roughly 7 to 11 cycles using a sample-barcoded 5' primer and a J-beta primer mix. TCRdb passed the 5' RACE reads through MiXCR, listing each CDR3 protein once. The table shows 1.8 million or so distinct CDR3 sequences, with roughly 43% occurring only once. The sequencing sample was made of blood. J is TRBJ1-4 and V is TRBV4-3, with TRBD1 matching 7 bases. The source is a human donor in good health. The CDR3 protein is CASSQEMGQGGQTTNEKLFF. The CDR3 nucleotides read TGCGCCAGCAGCCAAGAGATGGGGCAGGGGGGTCAGACGACTAATGAAAAACTGTTTTTT.